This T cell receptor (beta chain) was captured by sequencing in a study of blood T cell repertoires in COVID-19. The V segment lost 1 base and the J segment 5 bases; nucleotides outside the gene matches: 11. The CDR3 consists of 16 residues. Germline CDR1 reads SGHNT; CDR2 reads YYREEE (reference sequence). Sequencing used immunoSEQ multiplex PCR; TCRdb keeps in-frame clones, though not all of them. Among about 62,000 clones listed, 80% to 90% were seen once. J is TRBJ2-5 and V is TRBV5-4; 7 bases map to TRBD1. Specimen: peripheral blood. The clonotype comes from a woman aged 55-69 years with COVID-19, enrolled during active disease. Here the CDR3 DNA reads TGTGCCAGCAGCTTGTTTCCCCTCAGGGGACAGGAGACCCAGTACTTC. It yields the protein CASSLFPLRGQETQYF.